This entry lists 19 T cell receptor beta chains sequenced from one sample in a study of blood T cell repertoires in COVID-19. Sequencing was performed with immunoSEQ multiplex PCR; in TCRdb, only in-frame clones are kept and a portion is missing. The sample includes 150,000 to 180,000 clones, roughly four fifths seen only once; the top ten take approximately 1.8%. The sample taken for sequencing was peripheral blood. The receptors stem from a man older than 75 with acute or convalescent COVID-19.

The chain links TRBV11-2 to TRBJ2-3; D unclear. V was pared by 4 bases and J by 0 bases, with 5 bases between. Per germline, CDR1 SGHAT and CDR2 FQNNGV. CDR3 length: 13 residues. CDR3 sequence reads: CASSSPSTDTQYF. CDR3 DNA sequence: TGTGCCAGCAGCTCCCCTAGCACAGATACGCAGTATTTT.

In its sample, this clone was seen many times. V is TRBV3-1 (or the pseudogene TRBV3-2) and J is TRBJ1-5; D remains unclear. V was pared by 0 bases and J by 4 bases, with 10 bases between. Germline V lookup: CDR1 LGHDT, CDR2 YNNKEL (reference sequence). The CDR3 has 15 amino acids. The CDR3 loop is CASSQEGGRNQPQHF. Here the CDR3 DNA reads TGTGCCAGCAGCCAAGAAGGTGGGAGAAATCAGCCCCAGCATTTT.

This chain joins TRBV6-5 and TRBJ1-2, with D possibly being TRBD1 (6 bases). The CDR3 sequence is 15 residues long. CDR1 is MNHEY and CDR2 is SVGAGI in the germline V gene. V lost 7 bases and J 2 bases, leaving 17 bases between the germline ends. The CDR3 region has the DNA TGTGCCAGCAAGGGGGTCGGGGATGACAACTATGGCTACACCTTC. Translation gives CASKGVGDDNYGYTF.

The CDR3 spells CASSRTSGYEQYF. The CDR3 coding sequence is TGTGCCAGCAGTCGGACTAGCGGCTACGAGCAGTACTTC. This chain uses TRBV12-3 or TRBV12-4 with TRBJ2-7; 10 bases align to TRBD2. J was trimmed by 3 bases and V by 5 bases; bases with no gene match: 1. This CDR3 has 13 amino acids.

CDR3 sequence reads: CASSMAVNTEAFF. Written as DNA, the CDR3 is TGTGCCAGCTCAATGGCCGTGAACACTGAAGCTTTCTTT. The chain recombines TRBV18 with TRBJ1-1; D gene ambiguous. The V end lost 5 bases, the J end lost 0 bases, and 7 bases lay between the germline ends. Germline-derived CDR1 and CDR2 are KGHSH and LQKENI. There are 13 residues in the CDR3.

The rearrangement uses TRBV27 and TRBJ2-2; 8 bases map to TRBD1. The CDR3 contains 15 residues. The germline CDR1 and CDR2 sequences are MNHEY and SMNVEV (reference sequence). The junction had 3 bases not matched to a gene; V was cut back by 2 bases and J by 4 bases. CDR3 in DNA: TGTGCCAGCAGTTTAAGACAGGGGTTCACCGGGGAGCTGTTTTTT. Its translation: CASSLRQGFTGELFF.

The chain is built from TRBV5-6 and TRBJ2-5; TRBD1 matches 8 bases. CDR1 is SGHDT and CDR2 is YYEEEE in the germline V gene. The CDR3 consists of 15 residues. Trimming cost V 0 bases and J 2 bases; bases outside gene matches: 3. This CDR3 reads CASSLAGTGQETQYF. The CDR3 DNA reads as TGTGCCAGCAGCTTGGCCGGGACAGGACAAGAGACCCAGTACTTC.

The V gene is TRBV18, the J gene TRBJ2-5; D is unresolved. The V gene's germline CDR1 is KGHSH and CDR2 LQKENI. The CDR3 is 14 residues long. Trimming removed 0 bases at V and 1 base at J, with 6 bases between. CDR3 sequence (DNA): TGTGCCAGCTCACCACCGAACACCCAAGAGACCCAGTACTTC. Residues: CASSPPNTQETQYF.

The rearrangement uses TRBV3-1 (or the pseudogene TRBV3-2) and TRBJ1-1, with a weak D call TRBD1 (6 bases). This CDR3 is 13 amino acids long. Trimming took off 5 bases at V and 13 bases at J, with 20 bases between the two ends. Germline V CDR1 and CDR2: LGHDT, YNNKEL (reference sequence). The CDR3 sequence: CASSSSRTGLLFF. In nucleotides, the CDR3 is TGTGCCAGCAGCTCCTCTCGCACAGGGCTTCTTTTCTTT.

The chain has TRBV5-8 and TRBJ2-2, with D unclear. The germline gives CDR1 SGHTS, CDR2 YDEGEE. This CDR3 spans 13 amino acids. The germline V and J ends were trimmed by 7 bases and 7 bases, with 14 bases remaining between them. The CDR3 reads CASRGISHGELFF. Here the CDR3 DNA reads TGTGCCAGCCGCGGAATCTCGCACGGGGAGCTGTTTTTT. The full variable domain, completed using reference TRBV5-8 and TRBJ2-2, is EAGVTQSPTHLIKTRGQQATLRCSPISGHTSVYWYQQALGLGLQFLLWYDEGEERNRGNFPPRFSGRQFPNYSSELNVNALELEDSALYLCASRGISHGELFFGEGSRLTVL.

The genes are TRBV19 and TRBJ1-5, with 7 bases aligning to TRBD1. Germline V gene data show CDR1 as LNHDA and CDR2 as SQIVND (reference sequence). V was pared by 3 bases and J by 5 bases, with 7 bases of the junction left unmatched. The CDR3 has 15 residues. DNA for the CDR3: TGTGCCAGTAGTATGGGGATTACAGGGGATCAGCCCCAGCATTTT. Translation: CASSMGITGDQPQHF.

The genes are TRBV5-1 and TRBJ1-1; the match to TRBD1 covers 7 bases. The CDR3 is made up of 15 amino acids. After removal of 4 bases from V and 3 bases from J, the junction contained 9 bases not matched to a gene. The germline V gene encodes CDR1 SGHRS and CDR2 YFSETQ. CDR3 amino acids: CASSLRTGGHTEAFF. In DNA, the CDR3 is TGCGCCAGCAGCCTACGGACAGGAGGGCACACTGAAGCTTTCTTT.

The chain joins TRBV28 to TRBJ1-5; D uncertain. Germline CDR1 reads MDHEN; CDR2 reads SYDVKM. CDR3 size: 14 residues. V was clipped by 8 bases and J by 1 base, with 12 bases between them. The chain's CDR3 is CASCNGGSNQPQHF. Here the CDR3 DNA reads TGTGCCAGCTGTAATGGAGGCAGCAATCAGCCCCAGCATTTT.

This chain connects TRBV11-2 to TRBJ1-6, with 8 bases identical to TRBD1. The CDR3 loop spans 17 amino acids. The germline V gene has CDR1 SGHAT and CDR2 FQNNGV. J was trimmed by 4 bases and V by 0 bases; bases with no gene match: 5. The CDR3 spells CASSLDGQGGYNSPLHF. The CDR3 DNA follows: TGTGCCAGCAGCTTAGACGGACAGGGCGGATATAATTCACCCCTCCACTTT.

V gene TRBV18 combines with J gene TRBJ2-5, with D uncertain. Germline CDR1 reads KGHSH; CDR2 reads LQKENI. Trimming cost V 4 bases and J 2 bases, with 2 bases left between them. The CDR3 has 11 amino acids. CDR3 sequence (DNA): TGTGCCAGCTCACTACAAGAGACCCAGTACTTC. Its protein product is CASSLQETQYF.

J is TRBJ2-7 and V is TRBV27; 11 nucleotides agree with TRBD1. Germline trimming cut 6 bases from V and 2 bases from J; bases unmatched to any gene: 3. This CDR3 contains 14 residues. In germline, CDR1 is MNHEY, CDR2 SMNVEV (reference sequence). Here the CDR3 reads CASRPGQGAYEQYV. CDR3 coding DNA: TGTGCCAGCAGGCCGGGACAGGGGGCCTACGAGCAGTACGTC.

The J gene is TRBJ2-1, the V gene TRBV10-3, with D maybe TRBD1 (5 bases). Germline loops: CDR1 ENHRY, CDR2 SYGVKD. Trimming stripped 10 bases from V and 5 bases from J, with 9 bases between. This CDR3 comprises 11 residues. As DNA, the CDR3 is TGTGCCACTCGACAGAACAATGAGCAGTTCTTC. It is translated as CATRQNNEQFF.

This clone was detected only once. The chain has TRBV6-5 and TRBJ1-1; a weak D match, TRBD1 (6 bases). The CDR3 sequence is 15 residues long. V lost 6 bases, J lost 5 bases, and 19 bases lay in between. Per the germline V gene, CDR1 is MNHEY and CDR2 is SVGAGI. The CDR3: CASRPQGSWVTEAFF. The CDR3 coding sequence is TGTGCCAGCAGACCACAGGGATCATGGGTGACTGAAGCTTTCTTT.

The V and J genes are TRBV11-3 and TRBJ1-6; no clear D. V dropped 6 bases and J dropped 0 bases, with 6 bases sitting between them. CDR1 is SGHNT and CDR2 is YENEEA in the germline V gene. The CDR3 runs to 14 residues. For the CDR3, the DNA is TGTGCCAGCAGTCAAAACTCCTATAATTCACCCCTCCACTTT. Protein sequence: CASSQNSYNSPLHF.